The 20 T cell receptor beta chains given below trace back to one sample, sequenced in a study of OX40 agonist ivuxolimab in advanced cancers. Here immunoSEQ multiplex PCR was the method, and the copy in TCRdb shows in-frame clones only, minus some. Seen here are under 100,000 clones, about 84% observed once, and the top ten hold approximately 5%. Sequences were derived from CD4+ or CD8+ T cells sorted from blood, sampled in a trial of the OX40 agonist ivuxolimab. Receptors originate from an adult with an advanced solid tumor such as melanoma, head and neck, liver or kidney cancer.

The CDR3 region has the DNA TGCGCCAGCAGCTTGGAGGGACCATCCACTGAAGCTTTCTTT. Its translation: CASSLEGPSTEAFF. V gene TRBV5-1 combines with J gene TRBJ1-1; weak D call: TRBD1 (5 bases). Per germline, CDR1 SGHRS and CDR2 YFSETQ. This CDR3 is built from 14 residues. Trimming took off 0 bases at V and 4 bases at J, with 10 bases between the two ends.

The J gene is TRBJ2-3, the V gene TRBV6-5; D unclear. CDR1 and CDR2 from the germline V gene are MNHEY and SVGAGI. This CDR3 region has 13 residues. V shed 0 bases and J shed 2 bases, with 3 bases lying between them. The CDR3 coding sequence is TGTGCCAGCAGTTACTCGAACACAGATACGCAGTATTTT. Translating it yields CASSYSNTDTQYF.

The rearrangement uses TRBV29-1 and TRBJ2-1, with 8 bases lining up with TRBD2. The V segment lost 2 bases and the J segment 6 bases; nucleotides outside the gene matches: 9. CDR1 is SQVTM, CDR2 ANQGSEA, per germline. The CDR3 is 15 amino acids. In nucleotides, the CDR3 is TGCAGCGTTGAACCCCCGACTAGCGTGATCAATGAGCAGTTCTTC. Translating it yields CSVEPPTSVINEQFF.

This clone was counted a single time. The chain is built from TRBV5-4 and TRBJ2-7; 7 bases line up with TRBD1. The J segment lost 0 bases and the V segment lost 1 base, leaving 4 bases of the junction unmatched. The CDR3 extends over 15 amino acids. The germline CDR1 and CDR2 sequences are SGHNT and YYREEE (reference sequence). DNA for the CDR3: TGTGCCAGCAGCTTGTGGCCAGGGGGCTCCTACGAGCAGTACTTC. The encoded protein is CASSLWPGGSYEQYF. The full variable domain, rest sourced from reference TRBV5-4 and TRBJ2-7, is ETGVTQSPTHLIKTRGQQVTLRCSSQSGHNTVSWYQQALGQGPQFIFQYYREEENGRGNFPPRFSGLQFPNYSSELNVNALELDDSALYLCASSLWPGGSYEQYFGPGTRLTVT.

This clone has just one count. This sequence joins TRBV19 and TRBJ2-3, with unresolved D. CDR1 LNHDA and CDR2 SQIVND come from the germline V gene (reference sequence). V lost 6 bases and J 2 bases, leaving 15 bases between the germline ends. CDR3 length equals 15 residues. The CDR3 reads CASRSGPFYTDTQYF. The CDR3 DNA reads as TGTGCCAGTAGATCGGGCCCTTTTTACACAGATACGCAGTATTTT.

The chain is built from TRBV4-2 and TRBJ2-1, with 10 positions matching TRBD2. The CDR3 sequence is 15 residues long. V was clipped by 4 bases and J by 6 bases; unmatched bases: 6. CDR1 and CDR2 from the germline V gene are LGHNA and YNFKEQ. CDR3 nucleotide sequence: TGTGCCAGCAGCCGAGGGTCTAGCGGGAGCAATGAGCAGTTCTTC. Its protein is CASSRGSSGSNEQFF.

The chain combines TRBV6-1 with TRBJ1-5, with D perhaps matching TRBD1 (6 bases). The CDR3 loop spans 17 amino acids. Germline V gene sequence: CDR1 MNHNS, CDR2 SASEGT. The V end lost 0 bases, the J end lost 0 bases, and 12 bases lay between the germline ends. This CDR3 reads CASSEAGDIYSNQPQHF. The CDR3 DNA reads TGTGCCAGCAGTGAAGCTGGGGACATATATAGCAATCAGCCCCAGCATTTT.

The chain carries TRBV6-1 and TRBJ2-7; 8 bases align to TRBD1. The CDR3 spans 14 residues. V gave up 4 bases and J gave up 1 base; unmatched junction bases: 3. CDR1 is MNHNS and CDR2 is SASEGT in the germline V gene. CDR3 nucleotide sequence: TGTGCCAGCAGTGGGGACAGGTATTCCTACGAGCAGTACTTC. Amino acid sequence: CASSGDRYSYEQYF.

The chain joins TRBV2 to TRBJ2-1, with D unresolved. CDR3 length equals 12 residues. Germline-derived CDR1 and CDR2 are SNHLY and FYNNEI. Trimming left V 6 bases short and J 3 bases short, with 6 bases between. CDR3 DNA sequence: TGTGCCAGCAGGTTCGGCTACAATGAGCAGTTCTTC. This translates into CASRFGYNEQFF. The full variable domain, rest sourced from reference TRBV2 and TRBJ2-1, is EPEVTQTPSHQVTQMGQEVILRCVPISNHLYFYWYRQILGQKVEFLVSFYNNEISEKSEIFDDQFSVERPDGSNFTLKIRSTKLEDSAMYFCASRFGYNEQFFGPGTRLTVL.

The chain is built from TRBV7-2 and TRBJ1-3; D might be TRBD1 (6 bases). Germline lookup yields CDR1 SGHTA and CDR2 FQGNSA. V was clipped by 6 bases and J by 1 base, with 10 bases between them. This CDR3 comprises 14 residues. CDR3 nucleotide sequence: TGTGCCAGCAGGGAAGGGGGTTCTGGAAACACCATATATTTT. It encodes CASREGGSGNTIYF.

This rearrangement joins TRBV6-5 to TRBJ2-3, with 10 bases matching TRBD2. The CDR3 is 15 residues long. Germline trimming cut 6 bases from V and 4 bases from J; bases unmatched to any gene: 7. Germline CDR1 and CDR2: MNHEY and SVGAGI. For the CDR3, the DNA is TGTGCCAGCAGCCCTAGCGGGGGTAGTGCAGATACGCAGTATTTT. This sequence encodes CASSPSGGSADTQYF.

This clone has only one observation. The chain links TRBV5-6 to TRBJ1-2; 10 bases line up with TRBD1. CDR3 length: 16 amino acids. Germline-derived CDR1 and CDR2 are SGHDT and YYEEEE. J gave up 4 bases and V 4 bases, and 10 bases lay outside the gene matches. In DNA, the CDR3 is TGTGCCAGCAGCCCGACAGGGGGCTCTGTCGTCTATGGCTACACCTTC. Translation: CASSPTGGSVVYGYTF. Supplemented by reference TRBV5-6 and TRBJ1-2, the full variable domain reads DAGVTQSPTHLIKTRGQQVTLRCSPKSGHDTVSWYQQALGQGPQFIFQYYEEEERQRGNFPDRFSGHQFPNYSSELNVNALLLGDSALYLCASSPTGGSVVYGYTFGSGTRLTVV.

The genes are TRBV4-1 and TRBJ2-1, with TRBD1 matching over 7 bases. In germline, CDR1 is MGHRA, CDR2 YSYEKL. V gave up 1 base and J gave up 8 bases; unmatched junction bases: 5. The CDR3 covers 14 residues. CDR3 loop: CASSQGDRAHEQFF. CDR3 coding DNA: TGCGCCAGCAGCCAAGGAGACAGGGCCCATGAGCAGTTCTTC.

The J gene is TRBJ1-1, the V gene TRBV9; D is uncertain. Germline CDR1 SGDLS, CDR2 YYNGEE. The CDR3 runs to 14 residues. V was trimmed by 0 bases and J by 1 base, leaving 7 bases between them. The DNA for the CDR3 is TGTGCCAGCAGCGTAGGCGGGGAGAACACTGAAGCTTTCTTT. The encoded protein is CASSVGGENTEAFF.

V usage is TRBV5-1 and J usage is TRBJ1-2, with 9 positions matching TRBD1. CDR1 is SGHRS and CDR2 is YFSETQ in the germline V gene. V trimming: 4 bases; J trimming: 6 bases; junction bases outside the gene matches: 10. This CDR3 is built from 15 residues. This CDR3 is CASSPVGQGMNGYTF. CDR3 DNA: TGCGCCAGCAGCCCAGTGGGACAGGGCATGAATGGCTACACCTTC.

V gene TRBV5-1 combines with J gene TRBJ1-3; D is undetermined. The CDR3 consists of 15 residues. Trimming pared 3 bases from V and 2 bases from J, leaving 12 bases between. Germline values: CDR1 SGHRS, CDR2 YFSETQ. CDR3 sequence reads: CASSYDLGPGNTIYF. The CDR3 DNA sequence: TGCGCCAGCAGCTACGACCTTGGGCCTGGAAACACCATATATTTT.

The chain joins TRBV12-5 to TRBJ1-1; D possibly corresponds to TRBD1 (6 bases). Germline CDR1 LGHNT, CDR2 FRNRAP. With 2 bases removed from V and 8 bases from J, the gap between germline ends came to 9 bases. CDR3 size: 12 residues. The CDR3 protein is CASGLYGTEAFF. CDR3 nucleotide sequence: TGTGCTAGTGGTTTGTACGGGACAGAAGCTTTCTTT.

This clone was observed a single time. The chain couples TRBV27 to TRBJ2-1, with TRBD2 identical over 11 bases. J gave up 7 bases and V 3 bases, and 5 bases lay outside the gene matches. Germline V gives CDR1 MNHEY, CDR2 SMNVEV (reference sequence). The CDR3 is made up of 15 amino acids. CDR3 protein: CASSFLAGGGNEQFF. The CDR3 region has the DNA TGTGCCAGCAGTTTCCTAGCGGGAGGTGGGAATGAGCAGTTCTTC.

The chain is built from TRBV2 and TRBJ2-3, with 7 bases aligning to TRBD2. The germline CDR1 and CDR2 sequences are SNHLY and FYNNEI. Trimming removed 5 bases from V and 5 bases from J; junction bases left unmatched: 4. The CDR3 is made up of 13 amino acids. The CDR3 nucleotides are TGTGCCAGCAGTTGGGAGGGGAGAGATACGCAGTATTTT. It is translated as CASSWEGRDTQYF. Variable domain in full (rest from reference TRBV2 and TRBJ2-3): EPEVTQTPSHQVTQMGQEVILRCVPISNHLYFYWYRQILGQKVEFLVSFYNNEISEKSEIFDDQFSVERPDGSNFTLKIRSTKLEDSAMYFCASSWEGRDTQYFGPGTRLTVL.

V gene TRBV10-1 combines with J gene TRBJ2-1, with D perhaps TRBD2 (5 bases). Trimming removed 7 bases at V and 1 base at J, with 14 bases between. Germline loops: CDR1 WNHNN, CDR2 SYGVQD (reference sequence). CDR3 size: 15 residues. CDR3 residues: CASKERLRSYNEQFF. CDR3 DNA: TGCGCCAGCAAGGAGCGGCTCAGATCCTACAATGAGCAGTTCTTC.